This T cell receptor (beta chain) was sequenced in a study of blood T cell repertoires in COVID-19. Looking at the study overall: Sample material is recorded as cDNA or gDNA derived from T cells, B-cell-depleted T cells, or PBMCs.

From germline, CDR1 is LGHNA and CDR2 YNFKEQ. Between the trimmed V and J ends, which lost 0 bases and 7 bases, there was a span of 18 bases. The CDR3 runs 16 residues. The data were produced by immunoSEQ multiplex PCR, yet TCRdb's version contains in-frame clones alone and is incomplete. The table has 150,000 to 250,000 clones, just under 85% seen once. The sequence came from a human donor with acute or convalescent COVID-19. The donor label of this sample is uncertain. The sequencing sample was made of peripheral blood. V gene TRBV4-2 combines with J gene TRBJ1-2; a possible D gene is TRBD1 (6 bases). The CDR3 DNA sequence: TGTGCCAGCAGCCAAGATTCCCAGGGGCCCGTGAGTGGCTACACCTTC. Its translation: CASSQDSQGPVSGYTF.